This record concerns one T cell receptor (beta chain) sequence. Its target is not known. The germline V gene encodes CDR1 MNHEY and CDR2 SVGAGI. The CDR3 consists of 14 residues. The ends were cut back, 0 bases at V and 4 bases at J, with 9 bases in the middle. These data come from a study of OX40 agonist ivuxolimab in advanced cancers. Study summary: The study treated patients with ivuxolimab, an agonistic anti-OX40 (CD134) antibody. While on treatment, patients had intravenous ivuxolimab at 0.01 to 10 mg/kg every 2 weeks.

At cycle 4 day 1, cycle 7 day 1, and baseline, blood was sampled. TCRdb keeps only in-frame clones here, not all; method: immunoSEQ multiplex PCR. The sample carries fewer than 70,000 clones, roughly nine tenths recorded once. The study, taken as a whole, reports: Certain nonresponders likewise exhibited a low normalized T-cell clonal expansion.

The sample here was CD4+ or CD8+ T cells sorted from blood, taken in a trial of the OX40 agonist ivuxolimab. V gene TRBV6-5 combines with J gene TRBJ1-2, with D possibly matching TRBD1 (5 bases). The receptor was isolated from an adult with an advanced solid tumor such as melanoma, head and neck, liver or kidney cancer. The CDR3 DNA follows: TGTGCCAGCAGTTACTCGGGGGTTTTCTATGGCTACACCTTC. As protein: CASSYSGVFYGYTF.